Each of the 15 T cell receptor beta chains below was sequenced from the same sample in a study of blood T cell repertoires in COVID-19. Clones were read by immunoSEQ multiplex PCR, and TCRdb kept only the in-frame ones, dropping some. In the table there are hundreds of thousands of clones, about 92% of which are singletons. Sequenced input: PBMCs or T cells enriched from blood (not recorded which). The receptors here all came from a man in his sixties who had recovered from COVID-19.

This chain joins TRBV15 and TRBJ2-1; 11 nucleotides line up with TRBD2. This CDR3 contains 21 residues. The germline V gene encodes CDR1 LNHNV and CDR2 YYDKDF (reference sequence). Germline trimming cut 2 bases from V and 0 bases from J; bases unmatched to any gene: 15. CDR3 sequence: CATSRPVGLIAGGSSYNEQFF. The CDR3, as DNA: TGTGCCACCAGCAGACCGGTGGGATTAATAGCGGGGGGGAGCTCCTACAATGAGCAGTTCTTC. The full variable domain, its missing parts supplied by reference TRBV15 and TRBJ2-1, is DAMVIQNPRYQVTQFGKPVTLSCSQTLNHNVMYWYQQKSSQAPKLLFHYYDKDFNNEADTPDNFQSRRPNTSFCFLDIRSPGLGDTAMYLCATSRPVGLIAGGSSYNEQFFGPGTRLTVL.

The CDR3 DNA sequence: TGTGCCAGCAGCCAGATCTCACCGGGCACCGGGGAGCTGTTTTTT. This translates into CASSQISPGTGELFF. The V call is TRBV3-1 (or the pseudogene TRBV3-2), the J call TRBJ2-2; no clear D gene. Trimming stripped 3 bases from V and 4 bases from J, with 12 bases between. CDR3 length: 15 residues. The germline gives CDR1 LGHDT, CDR2 YNNKEL (reference sequence).

This chain joins TRBV29-1 and TRBJ1-4, with no clear D. V was clipped by 6 bases and J by 8 bases, with 19 bases between them. CDR1 and CDR2 (germline): SQVTM, ANQGSEA. The CDR3 runs to 14 residues. The CDR3 here is CSVLVPRIREKLFF. DNA for the CDR3: TGCAGCGTCCTGGTCCCGAGGATTCGGGAAAAACTGTTTTTT. Full variable domain (missing parts from reference TRBV29-1 and TRBJ1-4): SAVISQKPSRDICQRGTSLTIQCQVDSQVTMMFWYRQQPGQSLTLIATANQGSEATYESGFVIDKFPISRPNLTFSTLTVSNMSPEDSSIYLCSVLVPRIREKLFFGSGTQLSVL.

This rearrangement joins TRBV12-5 to TRBJ2-6, with D possibly being TRBD1 (6 bases). Trimming pared 6 bases from V and 2 bases from J, leaving 11 bases between. This CDR3 spans 15 amino acids. Germline lookup yields CDR1 LGHNT and CDR2 FRNRAP. Written as DNA, the CDR3 is TGTGCTAGTGGGAACGGACAGCCTGGGGCCAACGTCCTGACTTTC. It codes for CASGNGQPGANVLTF.

In its sample, this clone was seen a few times. The chain has TRBV5-1 and TRBJ2-5; D might be TRBD2 (5 bases). V was pared by 0 bases and J by 2 bases, with 11 bases between. This CDR3 is 15 amino acids long. Germline-derived CDR1 and CDR2 are SGHRS and YFSETQ. CDR3 nucleotides: TGCGCCAGCAGCTTGGTTTTAGAGGGACAAGAGACCCAGTACTTC. Translated, it gives CASSLVLEGQETQYF.

CDR3 DNA: TGTGCCAGCAGTTCCGGGACAGGGGTTTTCTTTGGCTACACCTTC. Its protein is CASSSGTGVFFGYTF. This chain uses TRBV28 with TRBJ1-2; TRBD1 matches 10 bases. CDR3 length: 15 residues. The V gene's germline CDR1 is MDHEN and CDR2 SYDVKM. The junction had 9 bases not matched to a gene; V was cut back by 4 bases and J by 7 bases.

The rearrangement joins TRBV3-1 (or the pseudogene TRBV3-2) to TRBJ1-5; D remains unclear. The V gene lost 0 bases and the J gene lost 2 bases, with 14 bases spanning the gap. The CDR3 spans 17 residues. Germline CDR1 reads LGHDT; CDR2 reads YNNKEL (reference sequence). CDR3 sequence reads: CASSQERVEEGNQPQHF. The CDR3 DNA reads as TGTGCCAGCAGCCAAGAAAGAGTGGAGGAGGGCAATCAGCCCCAGCATTTT.

V usage is TRBV19 and J usage is TRBJ1-5; D is unresolved. The CDR3 covers 15 residues. The germline gives CDR1 LNHDA, CDR2 SQIVND (reference sequence). V was pared by 7 bases and J by 2 bases, with 15 bases between. This CDR3 is CASNPTGMGNQPQHF. The DNA of the CDR3 is TGTGCCAGTAACCCTACGGGAATGGGCAATCAGCCCCAGCATTTT. Supplemented by reference TRBV19 and TRBJ1-5, the full variable domain reads DGGITQSPKYLFRKEGQNVTLSCEQNLNHDAMYWYRQDPGQGLRLIYYSQIVNDFQKGDIAEGYSVSREKKESFPLTVTSAQKNPTAFYLCASNPTGMGNQPQHFGDGTRLSIL.

The V call is TRBV11-3, the J call TRBJ1-1; unclear D gene. CDR3 size: 13 residues. Germline V gives CDR1 SGHNT, CDR2 YENEEA. V was cut by 2 bases and J by 6 bases, with 10 bases left in between. The CDR3 loop reads CASSLTSVAEAFF. The CDR3 bases are TGTGCCAGCAGCTTAACATCCGTGGCTGAAGCTTTCTTT.

Here the CDR3 reads CAISESGASSEAFF. The CDR3 DNA reads as TGTGCCATCAGTGAGTCGGGGGCTTCGTCTGAAGCTTTCTTT. The J gene is TRBJ1-1, the V gene TRBV10-3, with a possible D match to TRBD1 (6 bases). Germline V gene data show CDR1 as ENHRY and CDR2 as SYGVKD. V was shortened by 0 bases and J by 6 bases, with 11 bases between the two germline ends. The CDR3 loop spans 14 amino acids.

The chain joins TRBV3-1 (or the pseudogene TRBV3-2) to TRBJ2-5; 12 nucleotides agree with TRBD2. The CDR3 runs 19 residues. J lost 2 bases, V lost 3 bases, and 13 bases had no gene match. Germline V gene sequence: CDR1 LGHDT, CDR2 YNNKEL (reference sequence). The CDR3 DNA reads TGTGCCAGCAGCCAGCGGAGCCCCCTAGCGGGGGGGCAGCAAGAGACCCAGTACTTC. This gives the protein CASSQRSPLAGGQQETQYF.

V gene TRBV5-1 combines with J gene TRBJ1-1, with 7 positions matching TRBD1. Germline loops: CDR1 SGHRS, CDR2 YFSETQ. The CDR3 extends over 14 amino acids. The V gene end was trimmed by 2 bases and the J gene end by 2 bases; junction bases not matched to a gene: 3. The CDR3 loop reads CASSFRQGNTEAFF. CDR3 in DNA: TGCGCCAGCAGCTTCCGACAGGGAAACACTGAAGCTTTCTTT.

The chain uses TRBV4-3 and TRBJ1-1; unclear D gene. The CDR3 totals 13 residues. The germline V gene encodes CDR1 LGHNA and CDR2 YSLEER. V was shortened by 1 base and J by 5 bases, with 8 bases between the two germline ends. The CDR3 reads CASSQVAGTEAFF. The CDR3 coding sequence is TGCGCCAGCAGCCAAGTCGCGGGGACTGAAGCTTTCTTT.

The V and J genes are TRBV6-5 and TRBJ2-5; TRBD1 matches 11 bases. V lost 6 bases and J lost 4; bases outside the gene matches: 7. Germline V gene sequence: CDR1 MNHEY, CDR2 SVGAGI. CDR3 size: 15 residues. CDR3 DNA sequence: TGTGCCAGCAGGGCCGGGACAGGGGGTGTAGAGACCCAGTACTTC. Its protein is CASRAGTGGVETQYF.

The chain combines TRBV25-1 with TRBJ1-1, with 7 bases matching TRBD1. The germline V gene encodes CDR1 MGHDK and CDR2 SYGVNS. This CDR3 comprises 15 residues. The V gene end was trimmed by 6 bases and the J gene end by 3 bases; junction bases not matched to a gene: 10. The CDR3 loop is CASSKTGVGYTEAFF. CDR3 coding DNA: TGTGCCAGCAGCAAAACAGGGGTCGGGTACACTGAAGCTTTCTTT. Drawing the rest from reference TRBV25-1 and TRBJ1-1, the complete variable domain is EADIYQTPRYLVIGTGKKITLECSQTMGHDKMYWYQQDPGMELHLIHYSYGVNSTEKGDLSSESTVSRIRTEHFPLTLESARPSHTSQYLCASSKTGVGYTEAFFGQGTRLTVV.